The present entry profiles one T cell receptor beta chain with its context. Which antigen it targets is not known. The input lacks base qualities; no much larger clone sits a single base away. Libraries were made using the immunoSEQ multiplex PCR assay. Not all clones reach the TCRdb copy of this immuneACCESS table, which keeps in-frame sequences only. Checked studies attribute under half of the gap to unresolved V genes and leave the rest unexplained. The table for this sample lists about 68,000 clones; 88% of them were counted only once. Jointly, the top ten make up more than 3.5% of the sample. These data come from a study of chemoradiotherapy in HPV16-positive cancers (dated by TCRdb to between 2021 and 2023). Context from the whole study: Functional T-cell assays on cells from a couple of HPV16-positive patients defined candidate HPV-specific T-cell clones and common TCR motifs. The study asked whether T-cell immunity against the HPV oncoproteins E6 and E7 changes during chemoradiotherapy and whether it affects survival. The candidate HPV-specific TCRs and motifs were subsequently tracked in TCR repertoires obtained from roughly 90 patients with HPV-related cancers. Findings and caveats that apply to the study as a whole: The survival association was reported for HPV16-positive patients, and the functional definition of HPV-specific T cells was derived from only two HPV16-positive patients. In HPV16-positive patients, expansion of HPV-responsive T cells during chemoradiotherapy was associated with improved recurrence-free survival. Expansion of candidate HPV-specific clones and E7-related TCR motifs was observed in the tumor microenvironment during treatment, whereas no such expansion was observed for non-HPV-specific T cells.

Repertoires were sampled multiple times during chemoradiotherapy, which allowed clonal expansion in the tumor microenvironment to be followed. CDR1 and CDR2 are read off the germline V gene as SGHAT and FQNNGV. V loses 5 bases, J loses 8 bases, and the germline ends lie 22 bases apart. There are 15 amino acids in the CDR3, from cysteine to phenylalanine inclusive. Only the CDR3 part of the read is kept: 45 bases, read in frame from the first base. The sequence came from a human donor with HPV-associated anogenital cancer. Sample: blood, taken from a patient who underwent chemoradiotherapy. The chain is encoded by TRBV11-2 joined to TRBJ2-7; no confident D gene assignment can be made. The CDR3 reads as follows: CASSPPYFDFTQQYF. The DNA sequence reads TGTGCCAGCAGCCCCCCTTACTTCGACTTTACGCAGCAGTACTTC.